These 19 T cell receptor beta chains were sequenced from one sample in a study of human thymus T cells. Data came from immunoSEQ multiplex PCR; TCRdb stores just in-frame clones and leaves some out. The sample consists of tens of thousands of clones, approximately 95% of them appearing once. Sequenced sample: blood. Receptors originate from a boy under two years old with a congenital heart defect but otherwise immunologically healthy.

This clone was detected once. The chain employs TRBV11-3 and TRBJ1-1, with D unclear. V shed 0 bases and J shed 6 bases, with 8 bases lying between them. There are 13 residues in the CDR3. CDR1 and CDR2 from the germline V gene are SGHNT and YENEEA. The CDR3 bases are TGTGCCAGCAGCTTAGACAGAGTGTCTGAAGCTTTCTTT. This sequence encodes CASSLDRVSEAFF.

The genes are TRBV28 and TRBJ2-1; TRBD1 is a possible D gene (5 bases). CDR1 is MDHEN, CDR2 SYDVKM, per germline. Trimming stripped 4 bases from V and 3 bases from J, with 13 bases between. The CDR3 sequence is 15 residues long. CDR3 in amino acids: CASSSQGGIYNEQFF. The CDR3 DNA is TGTGCCAGCAGTTCCCAGGGTGGGATCTACAATGAGCAGTTCTTC.

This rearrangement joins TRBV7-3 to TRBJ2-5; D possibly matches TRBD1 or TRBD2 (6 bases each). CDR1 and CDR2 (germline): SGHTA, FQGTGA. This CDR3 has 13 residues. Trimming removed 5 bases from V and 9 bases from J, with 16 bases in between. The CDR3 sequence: CASSPRGDFPQYF. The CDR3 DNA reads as TGTGCCAGCAGCCCAAGGGGGGATTTCCCCCAGTACTTC.

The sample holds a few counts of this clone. CDR3 protein: CASSSSGGTDTQYF. Written as DNA, the CDR3 is TGTGCCAGCAGCTCTAGCGGGGGCACAGATACGCAGTATTTT. This chain connects TRBV5-6 to TRBJ2-3; 9 bases are shared with TRBD2. Germline V gene data show CDR1 as SGHDT and CDR2 as YYEEEE. This CDR3 spans 14 amino acids. The V and J ends lost 3 bases and 1 base, in that order; junction bases with no gene match: 0.

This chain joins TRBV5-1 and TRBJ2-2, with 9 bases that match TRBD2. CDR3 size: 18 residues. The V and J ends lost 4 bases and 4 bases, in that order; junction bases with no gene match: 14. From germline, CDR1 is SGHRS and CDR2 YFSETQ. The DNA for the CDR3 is TGCGCCAGCAGCATACCGACTAGCGGCCAATCGCTCACCGGGGAGCTGTTTTTT. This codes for CASSIPTSGQSLTGELFF. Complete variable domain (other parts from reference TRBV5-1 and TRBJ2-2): KAGVTQTPRYLIKTRGQQVTLSCSPISGHRSVSWYQQTPGQGLQFLFEYFSETQRNKGNFPGRFSGRQFSNSRSEMNVSTLELGDSALYLCASSIPTSGQSLTGELFFGEGSRLTVL.

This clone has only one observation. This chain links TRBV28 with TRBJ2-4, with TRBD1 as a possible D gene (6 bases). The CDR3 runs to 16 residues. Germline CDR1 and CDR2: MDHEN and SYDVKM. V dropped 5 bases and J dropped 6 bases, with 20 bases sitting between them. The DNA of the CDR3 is TGTGCCAGCAGTCCCAGGGGTGGATCTAAGGGAAACATTCAGTACTTC. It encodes CASSPRGGSKGNIQYF. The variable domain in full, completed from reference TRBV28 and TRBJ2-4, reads DVKVTQSSRYLVKRTGEKVFLECVQDMDHENMFWYRQDPGLGLRLIYFSYDVKMKEKGDIPEGYSVSREKKERFSLILESASTNQTSMYLCASSPRGGSKGNIQYFGAGTRLSVL.

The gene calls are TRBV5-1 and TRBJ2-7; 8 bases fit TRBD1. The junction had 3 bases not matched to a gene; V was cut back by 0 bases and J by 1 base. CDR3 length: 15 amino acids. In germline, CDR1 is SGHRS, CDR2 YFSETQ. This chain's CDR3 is CASSLEGTGSYEQYF. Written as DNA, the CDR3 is TGCGCCAGCAGCTTGGAAGGGACAGGATCCTACGAGCAGTACTTC.

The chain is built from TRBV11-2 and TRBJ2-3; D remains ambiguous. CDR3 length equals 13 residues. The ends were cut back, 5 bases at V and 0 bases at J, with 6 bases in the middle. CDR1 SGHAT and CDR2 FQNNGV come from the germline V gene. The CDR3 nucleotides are TGTGCCAGCAGCCTTATTAGCACAGATACGCAGTATTTT. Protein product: CASSLISTDTQYF.

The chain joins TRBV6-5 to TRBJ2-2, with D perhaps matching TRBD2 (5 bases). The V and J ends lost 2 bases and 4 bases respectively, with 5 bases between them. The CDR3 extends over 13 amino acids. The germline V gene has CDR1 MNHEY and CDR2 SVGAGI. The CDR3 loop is CASSYRGTGELFF. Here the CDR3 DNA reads TGTGCCAGCAGTTACCGGGGCACCGGGGAGCTGTTTTTT.

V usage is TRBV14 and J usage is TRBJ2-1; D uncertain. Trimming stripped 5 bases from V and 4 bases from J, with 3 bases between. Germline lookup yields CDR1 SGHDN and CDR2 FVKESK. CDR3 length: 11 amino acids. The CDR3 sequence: CASSRYNEQFF. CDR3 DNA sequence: TGTGCCAGCAGCAGGTACAATGAGCAGTTCTTC.

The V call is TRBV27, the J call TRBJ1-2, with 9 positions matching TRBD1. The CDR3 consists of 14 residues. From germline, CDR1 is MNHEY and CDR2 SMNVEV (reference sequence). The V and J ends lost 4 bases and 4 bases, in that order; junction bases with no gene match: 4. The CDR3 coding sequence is TGTGCCAGCAGTTCCACAGGGGGCGTCTATGGCTACACCTTC. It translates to CASSSTGGVYGYTF.

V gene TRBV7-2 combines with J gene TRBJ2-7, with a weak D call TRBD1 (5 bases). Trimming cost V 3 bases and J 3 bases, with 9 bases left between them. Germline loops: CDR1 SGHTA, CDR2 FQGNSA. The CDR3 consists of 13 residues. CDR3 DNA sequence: TGTGCCAGCAGCTTGGCCCAGGGCTACGAGCAGTACTTC. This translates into CASSLAQGYEQYF.

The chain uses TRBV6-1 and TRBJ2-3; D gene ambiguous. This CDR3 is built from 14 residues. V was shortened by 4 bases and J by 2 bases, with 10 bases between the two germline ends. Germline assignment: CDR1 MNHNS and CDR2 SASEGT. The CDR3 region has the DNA TGTGCCAGCAGTGGGCGCGGAACCACAGATACGCAGTATTTT. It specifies CASSGRGTTDTQYF.

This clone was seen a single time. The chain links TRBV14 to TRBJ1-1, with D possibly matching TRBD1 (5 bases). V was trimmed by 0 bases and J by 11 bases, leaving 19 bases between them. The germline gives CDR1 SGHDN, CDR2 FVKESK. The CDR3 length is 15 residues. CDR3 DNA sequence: TGTGCCAGCAGCCAAGATTTGGCGGGCCGGGGGAGTGCTTTCTTT. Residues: CASSQDLAGRGSAFF.

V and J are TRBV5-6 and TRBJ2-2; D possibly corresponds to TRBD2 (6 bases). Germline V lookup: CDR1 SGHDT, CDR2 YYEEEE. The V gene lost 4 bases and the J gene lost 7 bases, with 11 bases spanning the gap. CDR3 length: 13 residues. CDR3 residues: CASSRRAVGELFF. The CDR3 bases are TGTGCCAGCAGCCGGAGGGCGGTCGGGGAGCTGTTTTTT.

CDR3: CASTHQETQYF. The DNA for the CDR3 is TGTGCCAGCACCCACCAAGAGACCCAGTACTTC. The V call is TRBV7-8, the J call TRBJ2-5, with D unresolved. The CDR3 sequence is 11 residues long. Trimming took 7 bases from V and 0 from J, leaving 3 bases between them. Germline CDR1 and CDR2: SGHVS and FQNEAQ.

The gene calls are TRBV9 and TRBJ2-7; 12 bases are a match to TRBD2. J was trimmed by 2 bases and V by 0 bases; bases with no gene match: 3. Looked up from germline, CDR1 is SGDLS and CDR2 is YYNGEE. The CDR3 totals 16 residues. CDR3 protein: CASSVARTSGAYEQYF. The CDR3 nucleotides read TGTGCCAGCAGCGTAGCCCGGACTAGCGGGGCCTACGAGCAGTACTTC. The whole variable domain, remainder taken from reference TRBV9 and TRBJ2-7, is DSGVTQTPKHLITATGQRVTLRCSPRSGDLSVYWYQQSLDQGLQFLIQYYNGEERAKGNILERFSAQQFPDLHSELNLSSLELGDSALYFCASSVARTSGAYEQYFGPGTRLTVT.

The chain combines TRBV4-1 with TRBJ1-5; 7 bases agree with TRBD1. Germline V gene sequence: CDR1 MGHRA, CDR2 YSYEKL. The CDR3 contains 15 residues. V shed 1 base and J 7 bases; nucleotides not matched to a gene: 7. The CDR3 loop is CASSQAAGGWQPQHF. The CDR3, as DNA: TGCGCCAGCAGCCAAGCGGCAGGGGGGTGGCAGCCCCAGCATTTT.

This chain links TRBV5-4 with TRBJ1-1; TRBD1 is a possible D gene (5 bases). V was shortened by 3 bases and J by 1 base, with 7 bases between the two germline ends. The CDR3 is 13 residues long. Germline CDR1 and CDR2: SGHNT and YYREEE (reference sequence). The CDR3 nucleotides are TGTGCCAGCAGCTGGGGGTCGAACACTGAAGCTTTCTTT. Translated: CASSWGSNTEAFF.